This T cell receptor (beta chain) was retrieved from a study of T-cell memory formation after mild COVID-19. TCRdb processed the 5' RACE reads anew with MiXCR; each CDR3 protein has one entry. The repertoire holds 160,000 or so distinct CDR3 sequences, with less than 40% as singletons. This clonotype was detected once. This CDR3 has 15 residues. Trimming removed 1 base at V and 0 bases at J, with 6 bases between. The germline CDR1 and CDR2 sequences are SGHTA and FQGNSA. This receptor was taken from an adult woman who had mild COVID-19 (a few samples of this study predate the infection). Cell type and time point are not known. The source material was PBMCs or a T cell subset sorted from them (not recorded which). V and J are TRBV7-2 and TRBJ1-4; tentative D call: TRBD1 (5 bases). The CDR3 nucleotides read TGTGCCAGCAGCTTAGTGGGGCCAACTAATGAAAAACTGTTTTTT. Its translation: CASSLVGPTNEKLFF.